The 5 T cell receptor beta chains below all came from one sample that was sequenced in a study of OX40 agonist ivuxolimab in advanced cancers. Assay used: immunoSEQ multiplex PCR; TCRdb lists only in-frame clones, some missing. Of about 83,000 clones listed, about 81% are singletons. Here the sequenced sample was CD4+ or CD8+ T cells sorted from blood, taken in a trial of the OX40 agonist ivuxolimab. These receptors were taken from an adult with an advanced solid tumor such as melanoma, head and neck, liver or kidney cancer.

This chain links TRBV7-3 with TRBJ2-3; TRBD2 matches at 7 bases. J was trimmed by 4 bases and V by 2 bases; bases with no gene match: 6. This CDR3 comprises 15 residues. Germline loops: CDR1 SGHTA, CDR2 FQGTGA. CDR3 bases: TGTGCCAGCAGCTTAGGGCGGACTAGTTCAGATACGCAGTATTTT. It yields the protein CASSLGRTSSDTQYF.

J is TRBJ2-3 and V is TRBV25-1; 7 bases line up with TRBD1. The CDR3 is 14 residues long. Trimming cost V 3 bases and J 5 bases; bases outside gene matches: 5. CDR1 is MGHDK and CDR2 is SYGVNS in the germline V gene. As DNA, the CDR3 is TGTGCCAGCAGTGACCCCGGGACAGAAGATACGCAGTATTTT. Translation gives CASSDPGTEDTQYF.

The chain has TRBV6-1 and TRBJ1-4; D remains unclear. Germline-derived CDR1 and CDR2 are MNHNS and SASEGT. CDR3 length equals 13 residues. The DNA of the CDR3 is TGTGCAACCCGGGGATCCAGGAATGAAAAACTGTTTTTT. Its protein product is CATRGSRNEKLFF.

The chain uses TRBV7-8 and TRBJ1-6, with TRBD1 identical over 11 bases. Trimming removed 4 bases from V and 8 bases from J; junction bases left unmatched: 1. The CDR3 is 14 amino acids. Germline-derived CDR1 and CDR2 are SGHVS and FQNEAQ. The CDR3 region has the DNA TGTGCCAGCAGCTGGGACAGGGGGTATTCACCCCTCCACTTT. Translated: CASSWDRGYSPLHF.

The chain combines TRBV7-8 with TRBJ2-3, with D perhaps TRBD1 (6 bases). Germline V CDR1 and CDR2: SGHVS, FQNEAQ. The CDR3 extends over 15 amino acids. Trimming removed 0 bases from V and 4 bases from J, with 11 bases in between. The CDR3 is CASSLAGAGADTQYF. The CDR3 bases are TGTGCCAGCAGCTTAGCCGGGGCAGGGGCAGATACGCAGTATTTT.